Below, one T cell receptor (beta chain) is given with its context. This record belongs to a study of blood T cell repertoires in COVID-19. Across the study: The United States, Italy and Spain were the sources of the acute and convalescent COVID-19 samples. PBMCs, B-cell-depleted T cells, or T cells were the source of the cDNA or gDNA that made up the material.

Methods used by the authors: How many nucleated cells were present was estimated from reference gene primer amplification. Clones were sequenced by immunoSEQ multiplex PCR, and TCRdb holds only the in-frame ones, with some missing. The DNA was the basis for D and trimming; V, J and clone size are from that table. The table shows roughly 70,000 clones, with about four fifths occurring only once. The length of the CDR3 is 13 residues. Germline V gene data show CDR1 as ENHRY and CDR2 as SYGVKD. J gave up 8 bases and V 10 bases, and 8 bases lay outside the gene matches. This chain joins TRBV10-3 and TRBJ2-1, with 10 nucleotides matching TRBD2. Sequenced: peripheral blood. This TCR came from a human donor in a cohort sampled during active COVID-19. The CDR3 reads CASGAGGLHEQFF. The CDR3 DNA sequence: TGTGCCAGCGGAGCGGGAGGGTTACATGAGCAGTTCTTC.